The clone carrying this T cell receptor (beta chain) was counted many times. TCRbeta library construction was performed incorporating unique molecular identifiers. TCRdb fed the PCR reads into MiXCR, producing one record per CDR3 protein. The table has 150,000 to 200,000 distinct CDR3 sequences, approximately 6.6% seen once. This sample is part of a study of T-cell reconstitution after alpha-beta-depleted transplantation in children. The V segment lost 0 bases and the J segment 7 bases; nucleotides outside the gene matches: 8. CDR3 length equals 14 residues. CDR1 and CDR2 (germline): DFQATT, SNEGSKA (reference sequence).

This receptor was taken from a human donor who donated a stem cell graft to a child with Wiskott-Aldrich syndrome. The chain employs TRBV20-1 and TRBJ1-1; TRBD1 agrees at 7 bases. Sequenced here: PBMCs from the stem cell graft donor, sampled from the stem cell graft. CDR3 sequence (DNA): TGCAGTGCTAGAGATCCCGCAGGGGGATTTGAAGCTTTCTTT. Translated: CSARDPAGGFEAFF.